The 22 T cell receptor beta chains listed next were all sequenced from one sample in a study of T cell changes during pregnancy in multiple sclerosis. The table came from immunoSEQ multiplex PCR; TCRdb's copy has only in-frame clones and leaves some out. Altogether fewer than 80,000 clones are present, 90% to 95% being singletons, with the ten largest covering 0.29%. Sequenced material: CD4+ T cells from peripheral blood mononuclear cells, taken in the third trimester of pregnancy. The receptor source for this set is a female donor in good health, enrolled as a control in a pregnancy study.

The rearrangement uses TRBV5-4 and TRBJ2-7; the D is unclear. The CDR3 covers 12 residues. Germline values: CDR1 SGHNT, CDR2 YYREEE (reference sequence). Trimming shortened V by 4 bases and J by 3 bases, and 8 bases separated the two germline ends. In nucleotides, the CDR3 is TGTGCCAGCAGCCGTGACAACTACGAGCAGTACTTC. This translates into CASSRDNYEQYF.

The CDR3 here is CASSLGHRGGNSPLHF. The CDR3 coding sequence is TGTGCCAGCAGCTTGGGACACAGGGGCGGTAATTCACCCCTCCACTTT. The genes are TRBV7-3 and TRBJ1-6; 7 bases are shared with TRBD1. Germline CDR1 SGHTA, CDR2 FQGTGA. The ends lost 3 bases at V and 6 bases at J; junction bases unmatched: 8. CDR3 length equals 16 residues.

This clone showed up just once. The chain joins TRBV5-6 to TRBJ2-7, with D tentatively TRBD1 (5 bases). V lost 0 bases to trimming and J lost 2 bases, with 9 bases between them. The germline V gene encodes CDR1 SGHDT and CDR2 YYEEEE. CDR3 size: 14 residues. The CDR3 DNA sequence: TGTGCCAGCAGCTTGGGACAGACGACCTACGAGCAGTACTTC. It specifies CASSLGQTTYEQYF.

This clone was observed once. The CDR3, as DNA: TGCGCCAGCACCGGACTGCACAATGAGCAGTTCTTC. It is translated as CASTGLHNEQFF. This rearrangement joins TRBV10-1 to TRBJ2-1, with D perhaps matching TRBD2 (5 bases). V lost 7 bases and J 5 bases, leaving 9 bases between the germline ends. The CDR3 is 12 residues long. Germline V gene data show CDR1 as WNHNN and CDR2 as SYGVQD (reference sequence).

This clone showed up just once. The chain combines TRBV6-1 with TRBJ2-5; 9 positions agree with TRBD2. Per the germline V gene, CDR1 is MNHNS and CDR2 is SASEGT. J lost 1 base, V lost 1 base, and 4 bases had no gene match. The CDR3 consists of 16 residues. The CDR3 loop is CASSEGSGGSQETQYF. CDR3 sequence (DNA): TGTGCCAGCAGTGAAGGTAGCGGGGGTTCCCAAGAGACCCAGTACTTC.

V usage is TRBV13 and J usage is TRBJ1-2, with 9 positions matching TRBD1. CDR1 and CDR2 from the germline V gene are PRHDT and FYEKMQ (reference sequence). Trimming took 2 bases from V and 5 from J; bases not matched to a gene: 3. The CDR3 covers 14 residues. CDR3 bases: TGTGCCAGCAGCTTAAGACAGGGGGGTTATGGCTACACCTTC. Its protein is CASSLRQGGYGYTF.

This chain links TRBV27 with TRBJ1-6; D not certain. Trimming took 6 bases from V and 7 from J, leaving 13 bases between them. This CDR3 region has 14 residues. CDR1 and CDR2 from the germline V gene are MNHEY and SMNVEV (reference sequence). The CDR3 DNA follows: TGTGCCAGCAGCTCCAACGGAGGAAATTCACCCCTCCACTTT. Translated, it gives CASSSNGGNSPLHF.

This clone has just one count. The chain couples TRBV6-6 to TRBJ1-4; perhaps TRBD1 as D (6 bases). Trimming left V 6 bases short and J 8 bases short, with 13 bases between. This CDR3 is built from 13 residues. Germline values: CDR1 MNHNY, CDR2 SVGAGI (reference sequence). The CDR3 DNA sequence: TGTGCCAGCAGAAGACAGGAAAGGGAAAAACTGTTTTTT. Amino acids: CASRRQEREKLFF.

V gene TRBV18 combines with J gene TRBJ2-7, with 7 nucleotides matching TRBD1. The CDR3 has 17 amino acids. Germline-derived CDR1 and CDR2 are KGHSH and LQKENI. V dropped 2 bases and J dropped 0; count of bases not matched to a gene: 10. The CDR3 is CASSPSIDRVSSYEQYF. In DNA, the CDR3 is TGTGCCAGCTCACCATCTATTGACAGGGTCAGCTCCTACGAGCAGTACTTC.

CDR3 region: CASSIQAINTGELFF. CDR3 bases: TGTGCCAGCAGCATACAGGCTATAAACACCGGGGAGCTGTTTTTT. The V and J genes are TRBV9 and TRBJ2-2; perhaps TRBD1 as D (5 bases). Germline assignment: CDR1 SGDLS and CDR2 YYNGEE. The CDR3 is 15 residues long. The V end lost 4 bases, the J end lost 2 bases, and 12 bases lay between the germline ends.

The gene calls are TRBV6-5 and TRBJ1-4, with D possibly being TRBD1 (5 bases). Per the germline V gene, CDR1 is MNHEY and CDR2 is SVGAGI. V was trimmed by 10 bases and J by 6 bases, leaving 9 bases between them. CDR3 size: 11 residues. The CDR3 reads CATRADEKLFF. The DNA of the CDR3 is TGTGCCACCAGGGCGGATGAAAAACTGTTTTTT.

The chain recombines TRBV12-5 with TRBJ2-2; 10 bases map to TRBD1. The germline V gene has CDR1 LGHNT and CDR2 FRNRAP. The ends lost 1 base at V and 8 bases at J; junction bases unmatched: 4. This CDR3 has 15 amino acids. The CDR3: CASGLGDRGLGELFF. The CDR3 coding sequence is TGTGCTAGTGGTTTGGGGGACAGGGGCCTGGGGGAGCTGTTTTTT.

The genes are TRBV30 and TRBJ1-2; a weak D match, TRBD1 (5 bases). The CDR3 consists of 16 residues. Trimming pared 3 bases from V and 6 bases from J, leaving 23 bases between. CDR1 and CDR2 from the germline V gene are GTSNPN and SVGIG (reference sequence). CDR3 coding DNA: TGTGCCTGGAGCGCTCCCGGGGGGTCCCTGACGAATGGCTACACCTTC. As protein: CAWSAPGGSLTNGYTF.

CDR3 DNA sequence: TGTGCCACCAGCAGAACAAGACAGGGCCCCAGGGGGGAGCTGTTTTTT. Translating it yields CATSRTRQGPRGELFF. This sequence joins TRBV15 and TRBJ2-2; 7 nucleotides align to TRBD1. The junction had 11 bases not matched to a gene; V was cut back by 2 bases and J by 8 bases. The length of the CDR3 is 16 residues. In germline, CDR1 is LNHNV, CDR2 YYDKDF (reference sequence).

On this clone: The junction shows a germline mismatch at one end, possibly a read error. Other DNA variants within this sample encode the same CDR3. The chain uses TRBV6-5 and TRBJ1-1; 8 positions agree with TRBD1. The germline gives CDR1 MNHEY, CDR2 SVGAGI. The CDR3 runs 13 residues. The CDR3 reads CASSRDRGTEAFF. The CDR3 DNA follows: TGTGCCAGCAGCCGTGACAGGGGTACTGAAGCTTTTTTT.

The V gene is TRBV5-5, the J gene TRBJ2-1; TRBD1 matches 9 bases. The germline gives CDR1 SGHKS, CDR2 YYEKEE (reference sequence). With V trimmed by 3 bases and J by 7 bases, 5 bases remained unmatched. This CDR3 spans 14 amino acids. The CDR3 sequence: CASSWTGTGNEQFF. Written as DNA, the CDR3 is TGTGCCAGCAGCTGGACCGGGACAGGGAATGAGCAGTTCTTC.

The chain has TRBV11-3 and TRBJ1-6; 7 nucleotides align to TRBD1. The germline V gene encodes CDR1 SGHNT and CDR2 YENEEA. Trimming at V came to 8 bases and at J to 6 bases, leaving 19 bases not matched to a gene. The length of the CDR3 is 18 residues. The CDR3 DNA follows: TGTGCCAGCGAACTGATGAGTGGCAGGGGGGATAGTAATTCACCCCTCCACTTT. Residues: CASELMSGRGDSNSPLHF.

V gene TRBV18 combines with J gene TRBJ1-5; weak D call: TRBD1 (6 bases). Germline CDR1 is KGHSH and CDR2 is LQKENI. V lost 0 bases to trimming and J lost 6 bases, with 12 bases between them. This CDR3 comprises 15 residues. CDR3 nucleotides: TGTGCCAGCTCACCACCGGGGCAGGGGAGTCAGCCCCAGCATTTT. It is translated as CASSPPGQGSQPQHF.

V and J are TRBV5-6 and TRBJ1-5, with D possibly being TRBD1 (5 bases). This CDR3 region has 13 residues. V shed 1 base and J shed 4 bases, with 6 bases lying between them. Germline assignment: CDR1 SGHDT and CDR2 YYEEEE. The CDR3 DNA follows: TGTGCCAGCAGCTTGACAGGTAATCAGCCCCAGCATTTT. Amino acids: CASSLTGNQPQHF.

V and J are TRBV10-3 and TRBJ1-4, with a possible D match to TRBD1 (5 bases). Germline CDR1 ENHRY, CDR2 SYGVKD. There are 14 residues in the CDR3. Trimming left V 10 bases short and J 5 bases short, with 17 bases between. The CDR3 is CATGGSTVNEKLFF. The CDR3 nucleotides read TGTGCCACAGGTGGCTCGACAGTCAATGAAAAACTGTTTTTT.

The genes are TRBV28 and TRBJ1-1; TRBD1 matches at 7 bases. With 4 bases clipped from V and 4 bases from J, the junction kept 3 bases outside the gene matches. There are 13 residues in the CDR3. Germline V gene lookup returns CDR1 MDHEN and CDR2 SYDVKM. The CDR3 DNA reads as TGTGCCAGCAGTTATCAGGGGGTCACTGAAGCTTTCTTT. Its translation: CASSYQGVTEAFF.

The V gene is TRBV19, the J gene TRBJ2-7, with D maybe TRBD1 (6 bases). From germline, CDR1 is LNHDA and CDR2 SQIVND (reference sequence). The CDR3 runs 14 residues. V lost 5 bases and J 3 bases, leaving 14 bases between the germline ends. The DNA of the CDR3 is TGTGCCAGTAGTCCCCGAGACAGGAACTACGAGCAGTACTTC. As protein: CASSPRDRNYEQYF.